Given below is one TCR beta chain in context. Time point noted: pre-sensitization, week 0. As to treatment: therapeutic diphenylcyclopropenone sensitization with weekly scalp DPC. Per the original data handling: With a range of roughly 23,224 to 690,600, the median per sample was about 87,000 TCRs. TCRdb itself ran the RACE reads through MiXCR, one entry per CDR3 protein. None of the V and J calls come from the authors' own analysis; TCRdb made them. The sample holds roughly 110,000 distinct CDR3 sequences; approximately 12% are singletons and the top ten take about 1.6%. This record comes from a study of human T cells and chemical hapten exposure. Sequencing was performed on whole blood, taken in connection with sensitization to the hapten diphenylcyclopropenone (DPC). The source of this sequence is a woman between 50 and 59 years old with alopecia areata. Some clones in this sample may be carry-over from other donors' samples.

CDR3 residues: CSVRLQFNTGELFF. The CDR3 DNA reads TGCAGCGTTCGTCTCCAGTTCAACACCGGGGAGCTGTTTTTT. This rearrangement joins TRBV29-1 to TRBJ2-2; no firm D call. Germline V lookup: CDR1 SQVTM, CDR2 ANQGSEA. Trimming left V 5 bases short and J 2 bases short, with 12 bases between. CDR3 length: 14 amino acids.